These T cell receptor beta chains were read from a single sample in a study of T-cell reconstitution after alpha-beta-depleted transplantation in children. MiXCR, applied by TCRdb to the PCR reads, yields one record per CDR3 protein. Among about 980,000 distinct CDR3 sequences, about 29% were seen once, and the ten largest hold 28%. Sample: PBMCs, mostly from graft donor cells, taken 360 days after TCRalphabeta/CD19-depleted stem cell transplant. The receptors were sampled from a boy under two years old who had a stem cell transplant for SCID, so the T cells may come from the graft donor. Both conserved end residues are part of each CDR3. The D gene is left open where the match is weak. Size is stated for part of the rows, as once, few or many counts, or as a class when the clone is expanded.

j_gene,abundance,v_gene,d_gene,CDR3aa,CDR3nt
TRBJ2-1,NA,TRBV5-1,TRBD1,CASSERQGSSYNEQFF,TGCGCCAGCAGCGAACGACAGGGTTCCTCCTACAATGAGCAGTTCTTC
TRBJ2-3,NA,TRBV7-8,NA,CASSLADFTDTQYF,TGTGCCAGCAGCTTAGCGGACTTCACAGATACGCAGTATTTT
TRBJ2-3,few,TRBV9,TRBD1,CASSVQGAPSTDTQYF,TGTGCCAGCAGCGTACAGGGGGCTCCTAGCACAGATACGCAGTATTTT
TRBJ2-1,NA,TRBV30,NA,CAWSVSGNEQFF,TGTGCCTGGAGTGTGTCCGGGAATGAGCAGTTCTTC
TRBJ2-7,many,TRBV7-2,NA,CASSLDHSSYEQYF,TGTGCCAGCAGCTTAGACCACTCGAGCTACGAGCAGTACTTC
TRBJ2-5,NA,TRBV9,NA,CASSVEGAAHETQYF,TGTGCCAGCAGCGTAGAAGGAGCAGCGCATGAGACCCAGTACTTC
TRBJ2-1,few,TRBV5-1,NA,CASSLPEHRNEQFF,TGCGCCAGCAGCTTACCGGAGCACCGCAATGAGCAGTTCTTC
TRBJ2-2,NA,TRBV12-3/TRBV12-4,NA,CASSPRDTSNTGELFF,TGTGCCAGCAGCCCTCGGGACACATCGAACACCGGGGAGCTGTTTTTT
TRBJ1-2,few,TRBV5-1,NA,CASSLGREGYTF,TGCGCCAGCAGCTTGGGACGAGAAGGCTACACCTTC
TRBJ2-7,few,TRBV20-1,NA,CSASNWRRGDTEQYF,TGCAGTGCTAGCAATTGGCGTCGGGGGGACACCGAGCAGTACTTC
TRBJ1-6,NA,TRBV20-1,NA,CRARDTRRVGSSYNSPLHF,TGCAGGGCTAGAGATACGCGACGGGTAGGGAGCTCCTATAATTCACCCCTCCACTTT
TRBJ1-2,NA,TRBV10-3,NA,CAIAVPGSPNYGYTF,TGTGCCATCGCAGTCCCAGGGAGCCCCAACTATGGCTACACCTTC
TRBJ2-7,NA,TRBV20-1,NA,CSAKNLQVNTYEQYF,TGCAGTGCTAAGAACTTACAGGTCAATACCTACGAGCAGTACTTC
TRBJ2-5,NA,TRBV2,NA,CASRGGGAQKETQYF,TGTGCCAGCAGAGGAGGCGGGGCCCAAAAAGAGACCCAGTACTTC
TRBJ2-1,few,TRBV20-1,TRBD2,CSARDRGGQLSPYNEQFF,TGCAGTGCTAGAGATCGGGGGGGGCAGCTCTCGCCCTACAATGAGCAGTTCTTC